The sequence of this TCR beta chain was determined in a study of blood T cell repertoires in COVID-19. In the study overall: Sources were T cells, B-cell-depleted T cells, or PBMCs; the material itself was cDNA or gDNA.

The assay was immunoSEQ multiplex PCR, and TCRdb's table has in-frame clones only and misses some. The sample has under 300,000 clones, 85% to 90% seen once. CDR3 size: 13 residues. Germline V gives CDR1 SGHKS, CDR2 YYEKEE (reference sequence). Trimming cost V 0 bases and J 7 bases, with 10 bases left between them. The V and J genes are TRBV5-5 and TRBJ1-2; D not certain. This receptor was identified in a woman in her thirties or forties who had recovered from COVID-19. The sample consisted of peripheral blood. Here the CDR3 reads CASSLGGWRGYTF. The CDR3 DNA is TGTGCCAGCAGCTTGGGAGGGTGGCGTGGCTACACCTTC.